A selection of T cell receptor beta chains follows, all from one sample in a study of T cell responses to AZD1222 COVID-19 vaccine. TCRdb's copy holds only in-frame clones and misses some; the assay was immunoSEQ multiplex PCR. The profile shows some 94,000 clones, 89% of them singletons. The sequencing here drew on peripheral blood, taken 28 days after the second AZD1222 dose. Every receptor here comes from an adult who received the AZD1222 COVID-19 vaccine. Each CDR3 is given with its conserved first and last residue. Fields, in order: CDR3 DNA, CDR3 protein, D gene, V gene, clone size, J gene. The D gene is left open where the match is weak. Size is omitted from some rows. Given values are once, few, many or a class for expanded clones.

TGTGCCAGCAGCCAAGATGTGGACCCTAACTATGGCTACACCTTC | CASSQDVDPNYGYTF | - | TRBV4-2 | once | TRBJ1-2
TGTGCCAGCAGCCAAGGAGCATATGCCGGGTCCTCCTATGGCTACACCTTC | CASSQGAYAGSSYGYTF | - | TRBV4-2 | - | TRBJ1-2
TGTGCCAGCAGTGAAGTTCTATCGGGGTCAGGGGGCGCGAGCGGGGAGCTGTTTTTT | CASSEVLSGSGGASGELFF | TRBD1 | TRBV2 | - | TRBJ2-2
TGTGCCAGCAGCACCGAGGGTCTGGGCTACACCTTC | CASSTEGLGYTF | - | TRBV11-2 | - | TRBJ1-2
TGTGCCAGCAGCCAACTTCTAGCGGGGGGTCCAGATACGCAGTATTTT | CASSQLLAGGPDTQYF | TRBD2 | TRBV3-1/TRBV3-2 | - | TRBJ2-3
TGTGCCAGCAGGGATGAGTATAGCAATCAGCCCCAGCATTTT | CASRDEYSNQPQHF | - | TRBV6-5 | - | TRBJ1-5
TGTGCCAGCGGCCGGGACACCGGATACAATGAGCAGTTCTTC | CASGRDTGYNEQFF | - | TRBV9 | - | TRBJ2-1
TGTGCCAGCAGTACAGGGGGCTTTAGCAATCAGCCCCAGCATTTT | CASSTGGFSNQPQHF | TRBD1 | TRBV6-2/TRBV6-3 | - | TRBJ1-5
TGTGCCAGCAGCGTAGGGGGTGGCTACACCTTC | CASSVGGGYTF | - | TRBV9 | - | TRBJ1-2
TGTGCCATCAGAGGACAGGGAAGGGACACTGAAGCTTTCTTT | CAIRGQGRDTEAFF | TRBD1 | TRBV10-3 | - | TRBJ1-1
TGTGCCAGCACCGAAGGCGGCTATGGCTACACCTTC | CASTEGGYGYTF | - | TRBV3-1/TRBV3-2 | - | TRBJ1-2
TGTGCCAGCAGCTTAGGTCGACCCCGGGGACTAGTGGGCGCAGATACGCAGTATTTT | CASSLGRPRGLVGADTQYF | TRBD2 | TRBV7-9 | - | TRBJ2-3
TGTGCCAGCAGTGAAACCTGGACAGGAACGAGTGAAGCTTTCTTT | CASSETWTGTSEAFF | TRBD1 | TRBV6-1 | once | TRBJ1-1
TGTGCCAGCAGTTTTCACACAACACCCCTCCACTTT | CASSFHTTPLHF | - | TRBV12-3/TRBV12-4 | - | TRBJ1-6
TGTGCCAGCAGCGTACTAGCGGGGGTTGAGCAGTTCTTC | CASSVLAGVEQFF | TRBD2 | TRBV9 | - | TRBJ2-1
TGTGCCAGCAGGAAGACAACTAATGAAAAACTGTTTTTT | CASRKTTNEKLFF | - | TRBV27 | once | TRBJ1-4
TGTGCCAGCACACCAATACAGGGGACCGGGGAGCTGTTTTTT | CASTPIQGTGELFF | TRBD1 | TRBV3-1/TRBV3-2 | - | TRBJ2-2
TGTGCCAGCAGCTTATCTACTAGCGGGGGGCCCTACAATGAGCAGTTCTTC | CASSLSTSGGPYNEQFF | TRBD2 | TRBV13 | - | TRBJ2-1
TGTGCCAGCAGTGACAGTTGGGGGACCCAGTACTTC | CASSDSWGTQYF | - | TRBV6-1 | - | TRBJ2-5
TGTGCCAGCAGCCCGGGACTGAACTATGGCTACACCTTC | CASSPGLNYGYTF | - | TRBV13 | - | TRBJ1-2
TGTGCCTGGAGTCAAGGACAGGGGAATTCACCCCTCCACTTT | CAWSQGQGNSPLHF | TRBD1 | TRBV30 | - | TRBJ1-6
TGTGCCAGCAGCTTGGGGTTGGGGCATCCGAGCACAGATACGCAGTATTTT | CASSLGLGHPSTDTQYF | - | TRBV5-4 | - | TRBJ2-3
TGCGCCAGCAGCCAAGGGACTCAGAGCTCCTACGAGCAGTACTTC | CASSQGTQSSYEQYF | - | TRBV4-3 | - | TRBJ2-7
TGCGCCAGCAGTGAGTGGCTAGCGGGGGGGAGAACTGTCAATGAGCAGTTCTTC | CASSEWLAGGRTVNEQFF | TRBD2 | TRBV10-1 | - | TRBJ2-1
TGCGCCAGCAGCCAAGAAAGCAGGGGCTATGGCTACACCTTC | CASSQESRGYGYTF | - | TRBV4-1 | - | TRBJ1-2
TGTGCCAGCAGCTTAGGACTCGACAGGACCTACGAGCAGTACTTC | CASSLGLDRTYEQYF | - | TRBV11-1 | once | TRBJ2-7
TGTGCCAGCCGGGGGGGCCCTAGCACAGATACGCAGTATTTT | CASRGGPSTDTQYF | TRBD2 | TRBV6-5 | - | TRBJ2-3
TGCGCCAGCAGCCAAGATGTGGTACTAGCGGGGGTAGAGACCCAGTACTTC | CASSQDVVLAGVETQYF | TRBD2 | TRBV4-3 | - | TRBJ2-5
TGTGCCAGCAGCTTATTACAGGGTCGGTGCTATGGCTACACCTTC | CASSLLQGRCYGYTF | - | TRBV7-4 | - | TRBJ1-2
TGTGCCACCAGTGATGCTTATGGGCCCAGGACAGGGGCGCCGGGCACCGGGGAGCTGTTTTTT | CATSDAYGPRTGAPGTGELFF | TRBD1 | TRBV24-1 | - | TRBJ2-2
TGCGCCAGCAGCTTGGAGGGGCGGGGTCGGGAGACCCAGTACTTC | CASSLEGRGRETQYF | - | TRBV5-1 | - | TRBJ2-5
TGTGCCAGCAGTTTCACCAGTCCCGTCTACGAGCAGTACTTC | CASSFTSPVYEQYF | - | TRBV28 | - | TRBJ2-7
TGCGCCAGCAGTACAGGGGGCGTAAGTGAAAAACTGTTTTTT | CASSTGGVSEKLFF | TRBD1 | TRBV10-2 | - | TRBJ1-4
TGTGCCAGCAGCTTAGCCCCAGGGCAGGGGAAGCAGTTCTTC | CASSLAPGQGKQFF | - | TRBV7-2 | - | TRBJ2-1
TGTGCCAGCAGCTTAGGGGGGGCCGCGGAGACCCAGTACTTC | CASSLGGAAETQYF | - | TRBV11-2 | - | TRBJ2-5
TGTGCCAGCAGTGAACTAGCGAGACAGGGGCCCCTCTCCTATAATTCACCCCTCCACTTT | CASSELARQGPLSYNSPLHF | TRBD1 | TRBV6-1 | - | TRBJ1-6
TGTGCCAGCTCCCTCAAAAGGGCAGAGATCTACGAGCAGTACTTC | CASSLKRAEIYEQYF | - | TRBV18 | - | TRBJ2-7
TGCGCCAGCAGCTTGGACGGTATGGGGCAGGGGATGCGCGGCGGCTACACCTTC | CASSLDGMGQGMRGGYTF | - | TRBV5-1 | - | TRBJ1-2
TGCGCCAGCAGTGAGACACTAGGGGATACGCAGTATTTT | CASSETLGDTQYF | - | TRBV10-2 | - | TRBJ2-3
TGTGCCAGCAGCGTAGCCGCGGGGGGTCCGTTCTTC | CASSVAAGGPFF | TRBD2 | TRBV9 | once | TRBJ2-1
TGTGCCAGCTCACCCGGGGGGGGGTTCCTGTTCTTC | CASSPGGGFLFF | TRBD2 | TRBV18 | once | TRBJ2-1
TGTGCCAGCAGCTTAGATGGGGACACGTTGGGTAATTCACCCCTCCACTTT | CASSLDGDTLGNSPLHF | - | TRBV11-2 | - | TRBJ1-6
TGTGCCAGCAGTTATTGGGTCCCCCTCCACTTT | CASSYWVPLHF | - | TRBV6-7 | - | TRBJ1-6
TGTGCCAGCAGTGCCATAGTCGGAGGTCCAGATACGCAGTATTTT | CASSAIVGGPDTQYF | - | TRBV6-4 | - | TRBJ2-3
TGTGCCAGCCTCTCGGAGGGCGGTCTGTCGGGAAACACCATATATTTT | CASLSEGGLSGNTIYF | - | TRBV19 | - | TRBJ1-3
TGTGCCAGCAGCTACCTAAAGGGGCAGGGGATTCCAGATACGCAGTATTTT | CASSYLKGQGIPDTQYF | - | TRBV7-3 | - | TRBJ2-3
TGTGCCAGCAGCCAGGCGGGACAGGGGACTTCACCCCTCCACTTT | CASSQAGQGTSPLHF | TRBD1 | TRBV14 | - | TRBJ1-6
TGTGCCAGCAGCGCCACGACAGGGGATGAAAAACTGTTTTTT | CASSATTGDEKLFF | TRBD1 | TRBV9 | once | TRBJ1-4
TGTGCCAGCTCCCCCGGGACAGAAGCCTATGGAAACACCATATATTTT | CASSPGTEAYGNTIYF | TRBD1 | TRBV18 | - | TRBJ1-3
TGTGCCAGCAACAGGGGCGCCGGGGAGCTGTTTTTT | CASNRGAGELFF | TRBD1 | TRBV12-3/TRBV12-4 | once | TRBJ2-2
TGTGCCAGCAGCAGCGACAGGGGTTACTTCGGTCGGAATGAAAAACTGTTTTTT | CASSSDRGYFGRNEKLFF | TRBD1 | TRBV7-9 | - | TRBJ1-4
TGCGCCAGCAGCTTGCTCGCAGGCTCCTATAATTCACCCCTCCACTTT | CASSLLAGSYNSPLHF | - | TRBV5-1 | - | TRBJ1-6
TGTGCCAGCAGCGTAGGGGGGAGCCACAGCACAGATACGCAGTATTTT | CASSVGGSHSTDTQYF | - | TRBV9 | - | TRBJ2-3
TGTGCCAGCAGCTTGATTAAAAGGACGGCCTACGAGCAGTACTTC | CASSLIKRTAYEQYF | - | TRBV5-6 | - | TRBJ2-7
TGTGCCAGCAGCCTAAACACCGGGGAGCTGTTTTTT | CASSLNTGELFF | - | TRBV9 | - | TRBJ2-2